This T cell receptor (beta chain) came from a study of blood T cell repertoires in COVID-19. Study-wide context: PBMCs, B-cell-depleted T cells, or T cells provided the cDNA or gDNA that made up the material.

Produced via immunoSEQ multiplex PCR; TCRdb's table is partial and in-frame only. This table holds 500,000 or so clones, 75% to 90% found once. Participant age was roughly 18 to 95 years, and participants resided in fewer than 25 US areas. Among Cohort 3 donors, those recovered had two negative PCRs, clearance, or symptom resolution. Germline V gene sequence: CDR1 SGHKS, CDR2 YYEKEE (reference sequence). The V gene lost 6 bases and the J gene lost 2 bases, with 20 bases spanning the gap. The CDR3 extends over 16 amino acids. The receptor comes from a woman younger than 35 who had recovered from COVID-19. The rearrangement joins TRBV5-5 to TRBJ1-1; the D gene is possibly TRBD1 (5 bases). Input material: PBMCs or T cells enriched from blood (not recorded which). The chain's CDR3 is CASTKNGAERNTEAFF. DNA for the CDR3: TGTGCCAGCACCAAGAATGGGGCAGAGCGAAACACTGAAGCTTTCTTT.